Below are 29 T cell receptor beta chains sequenced from a single sample in a study of T cell responses to AZD1222 COVID-19 vaccine. This table comes from immunoSEQ multiplex PCR, and its TCRdb copy is limited to in-frame clones, with some not included. The data contain some 110,000 clones, around 89% of them singletons. The source was peripheral blood, collected on day 0 of AZD1222 vaccination. The origin of the receptors is an adult in good health.

The rearrangement links TRBV25-1 to TRBJ1-6, with a possible D match to TRBD1 (5 bases). CDR3 length: 14 residues. The germline CDR1 and CDR2 sequences are MGHDK and SYGVNS. Trimming left V 1 base short and J 9 bases short, with 10 bases between. The CDR3 region has the DNA TGTGCCAGCAGTGAATCCGGGGCCCTTTCACCCCTCCACTTT. Encoded protein: CASSESGALSPLHF.

This clone has only a few counts. The chain joins TRBV7-3 to TRBJ1-6, with TRBD1 as a possible D gene (5 bases). This CDR3 contains 15 residues. Per germline, CDR1 SGHTA and CDR2 FQGTGA. V lost 2 bases to trimming and J lost 6 bases, with 11 bases between them. The CDR3 nucleotides read TGTGCCAGCAGCTTAGCGGGGCAGGGTAATTCACCCCTCCACTTT. It codes for CASSLAGQGNSPLHF.

The rearrangement links TRBV27 to TRBJ1-5; no clear D gene. Between the trimmed V and J ends, which lost 3 bases and 6 bases, there was a span of 9 bases. The CDR3 extends over 13 amino acids. The germline gives CDR1 MNHEY, CDR2 SMNVEV (reference sequence). The CDR3 bases are TGTGCCAGCAGTTTCAAGTTATTTCAGCCCCAGCATTTT. Residues: CASSFKLFQPQHF.

This clone appeared once. The chain joins TRBV11-3 to TRBJ2-1, with 12 bases that match TRBD2. V lost 5 bases, J lost 3 bases, and 5 bases stayed unmatched. CDR3 length equals 16 residues. CDR1 is SGHNT, CDR2 YENEEA, per germline. CDR3 in DNA: TGTGCCAGCAGCGGAAGACTAGCGGGGGACTACAATGAGCAGTTCTTC. Its translation is CASSGRLAGDYNEQFF.

This clone showed up just a few times. This chain uses TRBV9 with TRBJ2-7, with 7 bases fitting TRBD1. Trimming at V came to 4 bases and at J to 3 bases, leaving 22 bases not matched to a gene. The CDR3 runs to 19 residues. Per the germline V gene, CDR1 is SGDLS and CDR2 is YYNGEE. The CDR3 is CASSPEGAQGSPPLYEQYF. The CDR3 nucleotides are TGTGCCAGCAGCCCCGAGGGGGCACAGGGTTCCCCTCCCCTCTACGAGCAGTACTTC. The whole variable domain, remainder taken from reference TRBV9 and TRBJ2-7, is DSGVTQTPKHLITATGQRVTLRCSPRSGDLSVYWYQQSLDQGLQFLIQYYNGEERAKGNILERFSAQQFPDLHSELNLSSLELGDSALYFCASSPEGAQGSPPLYEQYFGPGTRLTVT.

The chain joins TRBV11-2 to TRBJ1-1, with D possibly matching TRBD1 (6 bases). CDR1 is SGHAT, CDR2 FQNNGV, per germline. V was cut by 3 bases and J by 4 bases, with 6 bases left in between. The CDR3 runs to 12 residues. For the CDR3, the DNA is TGTGCCAGCAGCTTGGGGGCCACTGAAGCTTTCTTT. This sequence encodes CASSLGATEAFF.

The rearrangement uses TRBV19 and TRBJ2-7; D possibly uses TRBD1 or TRBD2 (5 bases each). CDR1 is LNHDA, CDR2 SQIVND, per germline (reference sequence). The CDR3 extends over 15 amino acids. The V gene lost 1 base and the J gene lost 1 base, with 11 bases spanning the gap. DNA of the CDR3: TGTGCCAGTAGTATAGTCCCAGGGAGTTCCTACGAGCAGTACTTC. This codes for CASSIVPGSSYEQYF.

The chain joins TRBV2 to TRBJ2-7; unclear D gene. Trimming took 6 bases from V and 1 from J, leaving 7 bases between them. Germline CDR1 and CDR2: SNHLY and FYNNEI. The CDR3 runs 12 residues. CDR3 in DNA: TGTGCCAGCAGAGAGGAGTCCTACGAGCAGTACTTC. Protein sequence: CASREESYEQYF.

This chain joins TRBV9 and TRBJ2-3; 7 bases are shared with TRBD1. In germline, CDR1 is SGDLS, CDR2 YYNGEE. This CDR3 contains 16 residues. The trim removed 3 bases at V and 4 bases at J, leaving 11 bases unmatched. CDR3 loop: CASSAGTGTVADTQYF. CDR3 sequence (DNA): TGTGCCAGCAGCGCAGGGACCGGGACAGTGGCAGATACGCAGTATTTT.

The chain couples TRBV6-1 to TRBJ1-5, with D uncertain. CDR1 is MNHNS, CDR2 SASEGT, per germline. CDR3 length: 16 amino acids. With 4 bases removed from V and 0 bases from J, the gap between germline ends came to 13 bases. This CDR3 is CASSGRSGLSNQPQHF. CDR3 bases: TGTGCCAGCAGTGGAAGGTCAGGTCTTAGCAATCAGCCCCAGCATTTT.

This sequence joins TRBV7-2 and TRBJ1-2; D ambiguous. V lost 0 bases and J 7 bases, leaving 3 bases between the germline ends. The CDR3 contains 11 residues. Germline CDR1 SGHTA, CDR2 FQGNSA. DNA of the CDR3: TGTGCCAGCAGCTTAGCGCCTGGCTACACCTTC. It codes for CASSLAPGYTF.

The rearrangement links TRBV19 to TRBJ1-1; the D gene is possibly TRBD1 (5 bases). From germline, CDR1 is LNHDA and CDR2 SQIVND (reference sequence). The CDR3 totals 15 residues. V was pared by 7 bases and J by 1 base, with 16 bases between. CDR3 nucleotide sequence: TGTGCCAGTATCCCGGGTCGAACAGGGAACACTGAAGCTTTCTTT. It translates to CASIPGRTGNTEAFF. Full variable domain (rest looked up from reference TRBV19 and TRBJ1-1): DGGITQSPKYLFRKEGQNVTLSCEQNLNHDAMYWYRQDPGQGLRLIYYSQIVNDFQKGDIAEGYSVSREKKESFPLTVTSAQKNPTAFYLCASIPGRTGNTEAFFGQGTRLTVV.

This chain connects TRBV5-1 to TRBJ2-6; D remains unclear. The CDR3 covers 17 residues. Germline CDR1 reads SGHRS; CDR2 reads YFSETQ. V shed 5 bases and J shed 0 bases, with 15 bases lying between them. CDR3 DNA: TGCGCCAGCAGGCGGACGACGGAGAGCTCTGGGGCCAACGTCCTGACTTTC. Translated, it gives CASRRTTESSGANVLTF.

The rearrangement uses TRBV3-1 (or the pseudogene TRBV3-2) and TRBJ1-5; D may be TRBD1 (5 bases). This CDR3 is built from 14 residues. V shed 4 bases and J shed 9 bases, with 16 bases lying between them. The germline gives CDR1 LGHDT, CDR2 YNNKEL (reference sequence). The CDR3 DNA follows: TGTGCCAGCAGCCCTGGGGACCCGGGGCCGCCCCAGCATTTT. Its protein product is CASSPGDPGPPQHF.

This clone has a single count. V usage is TRBV29-1 and J usage is TRBJ1-1, with unresolved D. The CDR3 extends over 11 amino acids. V lost 7 bases, J lost 3 bases, and 9 bases lay in between. CDR1 is SQVTM, CDR2 ANQGSEA, per germline. CDR3 sequence reads: CSGQEHTEAFF. For the CDR3, the DNA is TGCAGCGGGCAGGAACACACTGAAGCTTTCTTT.

The chain has TRBV28 and TRBJ2-7; 9 bases line up with TRBD1. Germline V gives CDR1 MDHEN, CDR2 SYDVKM. After removal of 7 bases from V and 3 bases from J, the junction contained 4 bases not matched to a gene. This CDR3 is 13 amino acids long. The CDR3 is CASKPGQGYEQYF. The CDR3 DNA reads as TGTGCCAGCAAGCCGGGACAGGGCTACGAGCAGTACTTC.

This sequence joins TRBV2 and TRBJ1-1; no definite D call. The V gene lost 5 bases and the J gene lost 7 bases, with 8 bases spanning the gap. The CDR3 runs to 11 residues. Germline lookup yields CDR1 SNHLY and CDR2 FYNNEI. The CDR3 loop reads CASSRRGEAFF. CDR3 nucleotides: TGTGCCAGCAGTCGACGGGGTGAAGCTTTCTTT.

V usage is TRBV9 and J usage is TRBJ1-2, with 8 bases that match TRBD1. The CDR3 totals 12 residues. Germline V gene lookup returns CDR1 SGDLS and CDR2 YYNGEE. J was trimmed by 6 bases and V by 4 bases; bases with no gene match: 2. DNA of the CDR3: TGTGCCAGCAGCAGACAGGGGCATGGCTACACCTTC. It translates to CASSRQGHGYTF.

The V call is TRBV7-8, the J call TRBJ1-2, with a possible D match to TRBD1 (6 bases). The CDR3 consists of 14 residues. Trimming removed 5 bases from V and 6 bases from J, with 16 bases in between. Germline assignment: CDR1 SGHVS and CDR2 FQNEAQ. The CDR3 nucleotides are TGTGCCAGCAGCCCTGGGGGCGCTAGAGATGGCTACACCTTC. It codes for CASSPGGARDGYTF.

The rearrangement links TRBV29-1 to TRBJ1-4; 8 nucleotides match TRBD1. CDR3 length: 12 residues. J gave up 7 bases and V 5 bases, and 3 bases lay outside the gene matches. CDR1 SQVTM and CDR2 ANQGSEA come from the germline V gene. The CDR3 spells CSVRTGTEKLFF. The CDR3 bases are TGCAGCGTTAGGACAGGGACTGAAAAACTGTTTTTT.

The V and J genes are TRBV5-4 and TRBJ2-1; possibly TRBD1 for D (6 bases). Trimming took off 4 bases at V and 0 bases at J, with 11 bases between the two ends. The CDR3 is 15 residues long. Germline lookup yields CDR1 SGHNT and CDR2 YYREEE (reference sequence). The CDR3 DNA follows: TGTGCCAGCAGCGCCGGACAGAGCTCCTACAATGAGCAGTTCTTC. This encodes CASSAGQSSYNEQFF.

The count of this clone is one. This chain uses TRBV11-2 with TRBJ2-1, with D perhaps matching TRBD1 (6 bases). CDR3 length equals 14 residues. Germline CDR1 SGHAT, CDR2 FQNNGV. V dropped 5 bases and J dropped 7 bases, with 15 bases sitting between them. The CDR3 reads CASSRTGLGNEQFF. CDR3 bases: TGTGCCAGCAGCCGTACAGGGTTGGGTAATGAGCAGTTCTTC. The full variable domain, in which reference TRBV11-2 and TRBJ2-1 provide the parts outside the CDR3, is EAGVAQSPRYKIIEKRQSVAFWCNPISGHATLYWYQQILGQGPKLLIQFQNNGVVDDSQLPKDRFSAERLKGVDSTLKIQPAKLEDSAVYLCASSRTGLGNEQFFGPGTRLTVL.

The genes are TRBV24-1 and TRBJ1-3; tentative D call: TRBD1 (5 bases). From germline, CDR1 is KGHDR and CDR2 SFDVKD. Trimming stripped 10 bases from V and 0 bases from J, with 30 bases between. The length of the CDR3 is 20 residues. In DNA, the CDR3 is TGTGCCACGAGTAGGCTTTCGAGGGGTTGGAGTAAATACTCTGGAAACACCATATATTTT. Residues: CATSRLSRGWSKYSGNTIYF.

The chain has TRBV7-2 and TRBJ1-1; D gene ambiguous. Trimming removed 5 bases from V and 1 base from J, with 17 bases in between. CDR1 and CDR2 from the germline V gene are SGHTA and FQGNSA. This CDR3 region has 16 residues. The CDR3: CASSESLGWGNTEAFF. The CDR3 DNA sequence: TGTGCCAGCAGCGAGAGCCTGGGTTGGGGGAACACTGAAGCTTTCTTT.

V gene TRBV6-1 combines with J gene TRBJ2-7, with D unresolved. CDR3 size: 12 residues. V was trimmed by 1 base and J by 5 bases, leaving 6 bases between them. The germline gives CDR1 MNHNS, CDR2 SASEGT. The CDR3 DNA is TGTGCCAGCAGTGAAGGTCGGAACGAGCAGTACTTC. This translates into CASSEGRNEQYF.

The sample holds a few counts of this clone. The rearrangement links TRBV28 to TRBJ2-7, with D perhaps TRBD1 (6 bases). The CDR3 spans 14 residues. CDR1 is MDHEN, CDR2 SYDVKM, per germline. V was clipped by 6 bases and J by 4 bases, with 16 bases between them. The CDR3 protein is CASRGAGTPYEQYF. The CDR3 DNA sequence: TGTGCCAGCAGGGGGGCCGGGACACCTTACGAGCAGTACTTC. Supplemented by reference TRBV28 and TRBJ2-7, the full variable domain reads DVKVTQSSRYLVKRTGEKVFLECVQDMDHENMFWYRQDPGLGLRLIYFSYDVKMKEKGDIPEGYSVSREKKERFSLILESASTNQTSMYLCASRGAGTPYEQYFGPGTRLTVT.

The chain has TRBV5-1 and TRBJ1-3; no definite D call. CDR1 is SGHRS and CDR2 is YFSETQ in the germline V gene. CDR3 size: 15 residues. The V gene lost 3 bases and the J gene lost 1 base, with 11 bases spanning the gap. The CDR3, as DNA: TGCGCCAGCAGCTCAAACAGTAATTCTGGAAACACCATATATTTT. Residues: CASSSNSNSGNTIYF.

In this sample, this clone turned up once. The chain joins TRBV4-2 to TRBJ2-1; no clear D. Germline CDR1 reads LGHNA; CDR2 reads YNFKEQ. The CDR3 totals 11 residues. V gave up 5 bases and J gave up 8 bases, with 7 bases separating them. CDR3 DNA: TGTGCCAGCAGCGCATCCCATGAGCAGTTCTTC. It translates to CASSASHEQFF.

V is TRBV4-2 and J is TRBJ1-4; D unclear. The V end lost 1 base, the J end lost 6 bases, and 15 bases lay between the germline ends. Germline-derived CDR1 and CDR2 are LGHNA and YNFKEQ. The CDR3 is 16 amino acids. This CDR3 reads CASSQVGDKAYEKLFF. Written as DNA, the CDR3 is TGTGCCAGCAGCCAAGTAGGTGACAAAGCATATGAAAAACTGTTTTTT.